A selection of T cell receptor beta chains follows, all from one sample in a study of blood T cells in healthy people across ages. In TCRdb, the 5' RACE reads were re-called with MiXCR into one record per CDR3 protein. This sample has about 780,000 distinct CDR3 sequences; 35% to 60% occur once, and the top ten carry 18%. Sequenced: blood. The receptors originated from an elderly man in good health. CDR3s include the opening cysteine and the closing phenylalanine or tryptophan. Fields, in order: V gene, D gene, J gene, clone size, CDR3 DNA, CDR3 protein. D genes are given only for firm matches. Some rows have no size entry. The others give once, few or many, or a class for an expanded clone.

V gene: TRBV4-2
D gene: -
J gene: TRBJ2-3
clone size: few
CDR3 DNA: TGTGCCAGCACCCGGGGGCCAGCGCGCACAGATACGCAGTATTTT
CDR3 protein: CASTRGPARTDTQYF

V gene: TRBV29-1
D gene: -
J gene: TRBJ2-1
clone size: -
CDR3 DNA: TGCAGCGTTGAGGGCCCTGAGACGGATGAGCAGTTCTTC
CDR3 protein: CSVEGPETDEQFF

V gene: TRBV7-8
D gene: TRBD1
J gene: TRBJ2-2
clone size: -
CDR3 DNA: TGTGCCAGCAGACCCCTCGGGACAGGGGTCGGTACCGGGGAGCTGTTTTTT
CDR3 protein: CASRPLGTGVGTGELFF

V gene: TRBV7-2
D gene: -
J gene: TRBJ1-4
clone size: -
CDR3 DNA: TGTGCCAGCAGCAAAGGCCTGACTGAAAAACTGTTTTTT
CDR3 protein: CASSKGLTEKLFF

V gene: TRBV25-1
D gene: -
J gene: TRBJ2-6
clone size: many
CDR3 DNA: TGTGCCAGCACCCCCTCCCAGGGGGGTAGGTCTGGGGCCAACGTCCTGACTTTC
CDR3 protein: CASTPSQGGRSGANVLTF

V gene: TRBV2
D gene: TRBD2
J gene: TRBJ2-1
clone size: -
CDR3 DNA: TGTGCCAGCAAGTTGGGACTAGCGGGACATGAGCAGTTCTTC
CDR3 protein: CASKLGLAGHEQFF

V gene: TRBV27
D gene: -
J gene: TRBJ2-6
clone size: -
CDR3 DNA: TGTGCCAGCAGTCCCCAGGGTACTGGGGCCAACGTCCTGACTTTC
CDR3 protein: CASSPQGTGANVLTF

V gene: TRBV28
D gene: TRBD1
J gene: TRBJ2-7
clone size: -
CDR3 DNA: TGTGTCAGCAGTTTATTAGATGACAGGGGGACCTACGAGCAGTACTTC
CDR3 protein: CVSSLLDDRGTYEQYF

V gene: TRBV7-2
D gene: TRBD1
J gene: TRBJ1-5
clone size: few
CDR3 DNA: TGTGCCAGCAGCTTAACTTCGGGACAGTACAATCAGCCCCAGCATTTT
CDR3 protein: CASSLTSGQYNQPQHF

V gene: TRBV5-1
D gene: -
J gene: TRBJ1-5
clone size: -
CDR3 DNA: TGCGCCAGCAGCTTGGATGGTCAGGGCGTTCAGCCCCAGCATTTT
CDR3 protein: CASSLDGQGVQPQHF

V gene: TRBV7-9
D gene: -
J gene: TRBJ2-7
clone size: few
CDR3 DNA: TGTGCCAGCAGCCTAAGCGGGCCACCCTACAATGAGCAGTACTTC
CDR3 protein: CASSLSGPPYNEQYF

V gene: TRBV5-1
D gene: -
J gene: TRBJ2-3
clone size: -
CDR3 DNA: TGCGCCAGCAGCTTGGAATCTGGGCCGGCAGATACGCAGTATTTT
CDR3 protein: CASSLESGPADTQYF

V gene: TRBV27
D gene: -
J gene: TRBJ2-5
clone size: few
CDR3 DNA: TGTGCCAGCAGTTTTCGGCAGGGGAGGGAGACCCAGTACTTC
CDR3 protein: CASSFRQGRETQYF

V gene: TRBV20-1
D gene: -
J gene: TRBJ2-1
clone size: -
CDR3 DNA: TGCAGTGCTAGCCCCCCGAGGGGAAACTACAATGAGCAGTTCTTC
CDR3 protein: CSASPPRGNYNEQFF

V gene: TRBV5-1
D gene: -
J gene: TRBJ2-1
clone size: few
CDR3 DNA: TGCGCCAGCAGCTTGCAAGGATTAAGCTCCTACAATGAGCAGTTCTTC
CDR3 protein: CASSLQGLSSYNEQFF

V gene: TRBV4-2
D gene: TRBD2
J gene: TRBJ2-4
clone size: -
CDR3 DNA: TGTGCCAGCAGCCAAGATATTGCTATAGAGATAGCGGGAGACAACAATGAGCAGTACTTC
CDR3 protein: CASSQDIAIEIAGDNNEQYF

V gene: TRBV24-1
D gene: TRBD1
J gene: TRBJ2-3
clone size: -
CDR3 DNA: TGTGCCACCAGTGAGGGGACAGGGTCCACTAGCACAGATACGCAGTATTTT
CDR3 protein: CATSEGTGSTSTDTQYF

V gene: TRBV7-2
D gene: TRBD2
J gene: TRBJ2-5
clone size: -
CDR3 DNA: TGTGCCAGCAGCTTAAATGCCTTCGGGGGGGAAGGTGAGCAGTACTTC
CDR3 protein: CASSLNAFGGEGEQYF

V gene: TRBV27
D gene: -
J gene: TRBJ2-3
clone size: few
CDR3 DNA: TGTGCCAGCAGTTTACCCGAGAGTATAGATACGCAGTATTTT
CDR3 protein: CASSLPESIDTQYF

V gene: TRBV12-3/TRBV12-4
D gene: TRBD2
J gene: TRBJ2-7
clone size: -
CDR3 DNA: TGTGCCAGCAGTTTCCAACTAGCGGGAGACAATGAGCAGTACTTC
CDR3 protein: CASSFQLAGDNEQYF

V gene: TRBV24-1
D gene: -
J gene: TRBJ2-7
clone size: -
CDR3 DNA: TGTGCCACCAGTCAGGAGACCTCCTACGAGCAGTACTTC
CDR3 protein: CATSQETSYEQYF

V gene: TRBV5-1
D gene: -
J gene: TRBJ2-1
clone size: few
CDR3 DNA: TGCGCCAGCAGCTTGGATCCGGGAGTAACCTACAATGAGCAGTTCTTC
CDR3 protein: CASSLDPGVTYNEQFF

V gene: TRBV28
D gene: TRBD1
J gene: TRBJ2-7
clone size: many
CDR3 DNA: TGTGCCAGCAGTACGTGGACAGGGGGGAGGTACGAGCAGTACTTC
CDR3 protein: CASSTWTGGRYEQYF

V gene: TRBV10-1
D gene: TRBD1
J gene: TRBJ1-4
clone size: few
CDR3 DNA: TGCGCCAGCGCGAAGACAGGGGAAGGAAAACTGTTTTTT
CDR3 protein: CASAKTGEGKLFF

V gene: TRBV14
D gene: TRBD2
J gene: TRBJ2-3
clone size: once
CDR3 DNA: TGTGCCAGCAGCCAAAGCGGGAGCTTTGTAGATACGCAGTATTTT
CDR3 protein: CASSQSGSFVDTQYF

V gene: TRBV12-5
D gene: TRBD1
J gene: TRBJ2-2
clone size: -
CDR3 DNA: TGTGCTAGTGGGTCGGGACAGGCGAACACCGGGGAGCTGTTTTTT
CDR3 protein: CASGSGQANTGELFF

V gene: TRBV20-1
D gene: -
J gene: TRBJ2-3
clone size: -
CDR3 DNA: TGCAGTGGTCGGACCTCGAGGGGTGGCACAGATACGCAGTATTTT
CDR3 protein: CSGRTSRGGTDTQYF

V gene: TRBV2
D gene: -
J gene: TRBJ1-2
clone size: -
CDR3 DNA: TGTGCCAGCAGTGAATGGGTCGAGAACTATGGCTACACCTTC
CDR3 protein: CASSEWVENYGYTF

V gene: TRBV11-2
D gene: -
J gene: TRBJ2-7
clone size: -
CDR3 DNA: TGTGCCAGCAGCTTAAATAGGACCCCCTACGAGCAGTACTTC
CDR3 protein: CASSLNRTPYEQYF

V gene: TRBV28
D gene: -
J gene: TRBJ1-2
clone size: -
CDR3 DNA: TGTGCAGCGGCCCTAGCTAACTATGGCTACACCTTC
CDR3 protein: CAAALANYGYTF

V gene: TRBV7-2
D gene: TRBD1
J gene: TRBJ1-5
clone size: -
CDR3 DNA: TGTGCCGGCAGCTCTCGGACAGGGGGCGGTCAGCCCCAGCATTTT
CDR3 protein: CAGSSRTGGGQPQHF

V gene: TRBV20-1
D gene: TRBD2
J gene: TRBJ2-1
clone size: -
CDR3 DNA: TGCAGTGGTAGATCATTGACTAGCGGGATTCCCGGGTCACACAATGAGCAGTTCTTC
CDR3 protein: CSGRSLTSGIPGSHNEQFF

V gene: TRBV30
D gene: TRBD2
J gene: TRBJ2-5
clone size: many
CDR3 DNA: TGTGCCTGGTCTCCAGGGACTAGCGGGTCGACCCAGTACTTC
CDR3 protein: CAWSPGTSGSTQYF

V gene: TRBV2
D gene: TRBD2
J gene: TRBJ2-1
clone size: many
CDR3 DNA: TGTGCCAGCAAAGGAGCGGGGGATGAGCAGTTCTTC
CDR3 protein: CASKGAGDEQFF

V gene: TRBV25-1
D gene: -
J gene: TRBJ2-1
clone size: -
CDR3 DNA: TGTGCCGGCAGTGAATGGGGCGGAGAGGGAGAGCGGTTCTTC
CDR3 protein: CAGSEWGGEGERFF